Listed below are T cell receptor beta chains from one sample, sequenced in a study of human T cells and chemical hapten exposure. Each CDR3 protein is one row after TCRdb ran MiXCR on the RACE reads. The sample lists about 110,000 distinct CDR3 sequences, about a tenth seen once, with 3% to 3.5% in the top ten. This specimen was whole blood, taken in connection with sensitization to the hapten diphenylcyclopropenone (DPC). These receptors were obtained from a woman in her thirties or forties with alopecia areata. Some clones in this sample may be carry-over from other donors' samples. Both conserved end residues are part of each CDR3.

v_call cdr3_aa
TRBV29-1 CSVSGDRQTYEQYF
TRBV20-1 CSALADSTDTQYF
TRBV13 CASSFRAGGYTF
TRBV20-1 CSASPAGGTQYF
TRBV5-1 CASSWRTPDNEQFF
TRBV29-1 CSVEESSGGTDTQYF
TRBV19 CASSILRVRDQPQHF
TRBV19 CATYSGNTIYF
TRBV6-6 CASSSTLQYYEQYF
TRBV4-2 CASSLKAGGETQYF
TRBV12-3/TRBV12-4 CASSLALLAGGWRDTQYF
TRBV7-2 CASSLAGGGSYNEQFF
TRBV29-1 CSVEGLPNYGYTF
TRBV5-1 CASSRRDRVDTGELFF
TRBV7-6 CASSLARGAADGYTF
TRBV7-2 CASSPIRETQYF
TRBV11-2 CASSPGQGFNEQFF
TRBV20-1 CSASSGSSYNEQFF
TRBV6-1 CASSARRSGQGSQPQHF
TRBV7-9 CASMGLAGDFAYEQYF
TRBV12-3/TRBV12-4 CASRLAAGYTQYF
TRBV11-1 CASSHWTGGEQYF
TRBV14 CASSPHAGTGFGTQYF
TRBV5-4 CASSPGGDYEQYF
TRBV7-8 CASSLGGGMNTEAFF
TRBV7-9 CAAAVLETQYF
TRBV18 CASSPLNRDSYEQYF
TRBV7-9 CASSPHGPDNEQFF
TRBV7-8 CASSPGVDEQFF
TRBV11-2 CASSLGGSSGNTIYF
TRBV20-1 CSARAVGAYEQYF
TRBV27 CAAGVTNYGYTF
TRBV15 CATSRDFEGSPLHF
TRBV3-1 CASSPEVALSYNEQFF
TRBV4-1 CASSHYAGTGVNTQYF
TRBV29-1 CSVIRVLSSYNEQFF
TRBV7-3 CASSRQEADTQYF
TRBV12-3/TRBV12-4 CASRGDRRREKLFF
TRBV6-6 CASSYQDRGQGYGYTF
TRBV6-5 CASSQTGGTGEKLFF
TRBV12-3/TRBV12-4 CASNNARTGFNEQFF
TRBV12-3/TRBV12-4 CASSLEENSYEQYF
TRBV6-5 CASSYFREGAYEQYF
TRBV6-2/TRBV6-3 CASTILPGTDNEQFF
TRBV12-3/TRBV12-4 CASKRQGDSPLHF
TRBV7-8 CASSSRDGLARNEQFF
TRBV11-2 CASSLGGQTSNYGYTF
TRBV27 CASSLRGSYNEQFF
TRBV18 CASSPPQDRNTIYF